This T cell receptor beta chain is drawn from a study of CD8 T cells in ankylosing spondylitis. Using its own MiXCR run on the 5' RACE reads, TCRdb lists one record per CDR3 protein. The repertoire holds about 30,000 distinct CDR3 sequences, with around 14% as singletons. From germline, CDR1 is DFQATT and CDR2 SNEGSKA (reference sequence). V was clipped by 3 bases and J by 6 bases, with 17 bases between them. The CDR3 is made up of 14 amino acids. Findings and limits, study-wide: What appeared characteristic of ankylosing spondylitis blood was a TCR beta motif of eight highly homologous variants. Disease-linked clones bore a CD8+ phenotype and were relatively rare in peripheral blood. In ankylosing spondylitis patients, matched synovial fluid reportedly showed significant enrichment of disease-linked clones.

This clonotype showed up just a few times. The antigen is not known. Sequencing used blood. This receptor was taken from a male donor with ankylosing spondylitis or in good health (not recorded which). The J gene is TRBJ2-5, the V gene TRBV20-1, with D maybe TRBD2 (6 bases). The CDR3 region is CSASIGPSAKTQYF. In DNA form, the CDR3 reads TGCAGTGCTAGTATCGGTCCTAGCGCGAAGACCCAGTACTTC.